The 14 T cell receptor beta chains reported below all come from one sample, sequenced in a study of blood T cell repertoires in COVID-19. TCRdb's copy holds only in-frame clones and misses some; the assay was immunoSEQ multiplex PCR. This table holds about 230,000 clones, approximately 87% found once. The specimen was peripheral blood. These receptors originate from a woman aged 70-85 years with active or convalescent COVID-19.

This sequence joins TRBV6-2 or TRBV6-3 and TRBJ1-1; 7 bases align to TRBD1. Germline V CDR1 and CDR2: MNHEY, SVGEGT. This CDR3 is built from 15 residues. The trim removed 5 bases at V and 6 bases at J, leaving 12 bases unmatched. The CDR3 coding sequence is TGTGCCAGCAGTCCCCTGACAGGGAAGGCCCCTGAAGCTTTCTTT. Its translation is CASSPLTGKAPEAFF.

The V and J genes are TRBV6-2 or TRBV6-3 and TRBJ2-1; 11 nucleotides line up with TRBD2. The CDR3 runs 16 residues. Germline V gene sequence: CDR1 MNHEY, CDR2 SVGEGT. Losses at the gene ends were 0 bases for V and 8 bases for J; bases not matched to a gene: 6. The CDR3 loop reads CASSYSRLAGNYEQFF. The CDR3 region has the DNA TGTGCCAGCAGTTACTCGAGACTAGCGGGGAATTATGAGCAGTTCTTC.

With regard to this clone: Other DNA sequences of this sample code for an identical CDR3. This sequence joins TRBV28 and TRBJ2-2; tentatively, D is TRBD1 (5 bases). Germline CDR1 and CDR2: MDHEN and SYDVKM. Between the trimmed V and J ends, which lost 3 bases and 0 bases, there was a span of 8 bases. This CDR3 comprises 15 residues. The CDR3 loop reads CASSFQGSNTGELFF. CDR3 nucleotides: TGTGCCAGCAGTTTTCAGGGCTCGAACACCGGGGAGCTGTTTTTT. Full variable domain (missing parts from reference TRBV28 and TRBJ2-2): DVKVTQSSRYLVKRTGEKVFLECVQDMDHENMFWYRQDPGLGLRLIYFSYDVKMKEKGDIPEGYSVSREKKERFSLILESASTNQTSMYLCASSFQGSNTGELFFGEGSRLTVL.

This rearrangement joins TRBV3-1 (or the pseudogene TRBV3-2) to TRBJ2-3, with a possible D match to TRBD2 (5 bases). V was cut by 4 bases and J by 6 bases, with 17 bases left in between. The CDR3 loop spans 15 amino acids. The germline V gene has CDR1 LGHDT and CDR2 YNNKEL (reference sequence). The CDR3 region is CASSLIGEPRDTQYF. As DNA, the CDR3 is TGTGCCAGCAGCCTTATCGGGGAGCCGAGGGATACGCAGTATTTT.

The chain has TRBV11-2 and TRBJ2-7, with no clear D. Trimming pared 8 bases from V and 2 bases from J, leaving 7 bases between. Germline V gene sequence: CDR1 SGHAT, CDR2 FQNNGV. The CDR3 length is 11 residues. DNA of the CDR3: TGTGCCAGCGGGCCAACCTACGAGCAGTACTTC. Its translation is CASGPTYEQYF.

The CDR3 loop reads CASSDPNSSGYTF. The DNA of the CDR3 is TGTGCCAGCAGTGACCCTAATAGCAGCGGCTACACCTTC. The chain employs TRBV6-1 and TRBJ1-2; D not resolved. This CDR3 spans 13 amino acids. Per the germline V gene, CDR1 is MNHNS and CDR2 is SASEGT. V dropped 3 bases and J dropped 8 bases, with 13 bases sitting between them.

The chain joins TRBV12-3 or TRBV12-4 to TRBJ2-1; 8 nucleotides agree with TRBD2. V gave up 6 bases and J gave up 9 bases; unmatched junction bases: 7. There are 13 residues in the CDR3. Written as DNA, the CDR3 is TGTGCCAGCAGCGAGCGGGAGCAAGGTGAGCAGTTCTTC. It encodes CASSEREQGEQFF.

This sequence joins TRBV12-3 or TRBV12-4 and TRBJ2-7; possibly TRBD2 for D (6 bases). The CDR3 is 11 residues long. With 4 bases removed from V and 6 bases from J, the gap between germline ends came to 7 bases. CDR3 bases: TGTGCCAGCAGTTACGGGGGCGAGCAGTACTTC. Translation: CASSYGGEQYF.

CDR3 residues: CASSPGQGYEQFF. In nucleotides, the CDR3 is TGTGCCAGCAGTCCTGGACAGGGGTATGAGCAGTTCTTC. The chain joins TRBV9 to TRBJ2-1, with 9 bases lining up with TRBD1. The trim removed 5 bases at V and 8 bases at J, leaving 5 bases unmatched. Germline V gives CDR1 SGDLS, CDR2 YYNGEE. The CDR3 extends over 13 amino acids.

The V and J genes are TRBV19 and TRBJ2-3, with 7 positions matching TRBD2. Looked up from germline, CDR1 is LNHDA and CDR2 is SQIVND (reference sequence). CDR3 length: 14 amino acids. After removal of 0 bases from V and 6 bases from J, the junction contained 3 bases not matched to a gene. The CDR3 sequence is CASSIEGGYDTQYF. CDR3 nucleotide sequence: TGTGCCAGTAGTATAGAGGGGGGGTACGATACGCAGTATTTT.

The V gene is TRBV12-3 or TRBV12-4, the J gene TRBJ1-4; no firm D call. The CDR3 extends over 13 amino acids. The germline V and J ends were trimmed by 6 bases and 8 bases, with 13 bases remaining between them. The CDR3 bases are TGTGCCAGCAGATTGTCTGGCGGGGAAAAACTGTTTTTT. Its protein is CASRLSGGEKLFF.

The chain recombines TRBV2 with TRBJ2-3; D is uncertain. This CDR3 is built from 11 residues. V lost 2 bases and J 7 bases, leaving 4 bases between the germline ends. Germline loops: CDR1 SNHLY, CDR2 FYNNEI. The CDR3 spells CASSEQYTQYF. Here the CDR3 DNA reads TGTGCCAGCAGTGAACAGTATACGCAGTATTTT.

The chain combines TRBV5-1 with TRBJ2-3; 8 positions agree with TRBD2. CDR1 and CDR2 (germline): SGHRS, YFSETQ. CDR3 length: 17 residues. V shed 4 bases, J shed 1 base, and the junction held 11 bases outside the gene matches. This CDR3 is CASSPPGLARGTDTQYF. The CDR3 DNA sequence: TGCGCCAGCAGCCCACCCGGACTAGCTCGTGGCACAGATACGCAGTATTTT.

The chain combines TRBV18 with TRBJ1-5; a weak D match, TRBD1 (6 bases). Germline assignment: CDR1 KGHSH and CDR2 LQKENI. Trimming removed 4 bases from V and 5 bases from J, with 9 bases in between. The CDR3 loop spans 13 amino acids. Written as DNA, the CDR3 is TGTGCCAGCTCACGGGACATTTATCAGCCCCAGCATTTT. It specifies CASSRDIYQPQHF.